The text below deals with one TCR beta chain. Profiled with immunoSEQ multiplex PCR; TCRdb holds only in-frame clones, not every one. The repertoire holds roughly 13,000 clones, with 74% as singletons. The CDR3 contains 13 residues. The germline V gene has CDR1 MNHNS and CDR2 SASEGT. V lost 0 bases, J lost 1 base, and 3 bases lay in between. The sample originates from a study of somatic mutations in cytotoxic T cells in rheumatoid arthritis. Sequencing input: CD8+ T cells sorted from blood. The chain has TRBV6-1 and TRBJ1-1; D gene unclear. The TCR sequence derives from an adult with rheumatoid arthritis. CDR3 sequence: CASSEAGNTEAFF. CDR3 nucleotide sequence: TGTGCCAGCAGTGAAGCGGGGAACACTGAAGCTTTCTTT.